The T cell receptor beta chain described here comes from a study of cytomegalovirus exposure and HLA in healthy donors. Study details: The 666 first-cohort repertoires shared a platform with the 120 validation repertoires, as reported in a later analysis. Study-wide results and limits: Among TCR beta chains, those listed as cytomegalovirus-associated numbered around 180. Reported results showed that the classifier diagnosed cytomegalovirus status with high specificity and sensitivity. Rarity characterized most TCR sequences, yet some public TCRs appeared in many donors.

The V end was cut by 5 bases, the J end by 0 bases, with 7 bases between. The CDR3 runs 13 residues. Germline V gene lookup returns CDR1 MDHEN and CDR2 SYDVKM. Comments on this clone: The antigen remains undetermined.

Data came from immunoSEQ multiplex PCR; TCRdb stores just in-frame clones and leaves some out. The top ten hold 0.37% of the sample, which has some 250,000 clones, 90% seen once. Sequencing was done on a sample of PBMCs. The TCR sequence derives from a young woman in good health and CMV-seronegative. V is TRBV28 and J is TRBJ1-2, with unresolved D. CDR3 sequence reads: CASSATTNYGYTF. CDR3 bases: TGTGCCAGCAGTGCAACAACTAACTATGGCTACACCTTC.